Listed here is a single TCR beta chain. The antigen is not known. This entry belongs to a study of blood T cells in healthy people across ages. Overall study results and limits: Strong correlation linked observed beta diversity and percent naive T cells. Diversity estimates from one million T cells were considered underestimates.

The CDR3 contains 14 residues. CDR1 and CDR2 from the germline V gene are MDHEN and SYDVKM. The J segment lost 4 bases and the V segment lost 5 bases, leaving 7 bases of the junction unmatched. A second PCR, run for 7 to 11 cycles, used a sample-barcoded 5' primer plus a J-beta primer mix. Through a template-switch adaptor with 12 random nucleotides, each cDNA molecule received a tag. From the 5' RACE reads, TCRdb called clonotypes with MiXCR, one entry per CDR3 protein. Of 600,000 to 850,000 distinct CDR3 sequences in the sample, around a quarter are singletons; the top ten hold more than 8%. The same data also contributed to another study, on T cells of mothers and their children. That paper states: The output of TCR recombination is shaped by thymic selection similarly in related and unrelated pairs.

The specimen was blood. V and J are TRBV28 and TRBJ2-7; TRBD1 matches 8 bases. The receptor was derived from a boy younger than 18 in good health. In DNA, the CDR3 is TGTGCCAGCAGTAATCCCAGGGGGCGTTACGAGCAGTACTTC. Translation gives CASSNPRGRYEQYF.